This T cell receptor (beta chain) was sequenced for a study of blood T cell repertoires in COVID-19. Study as a whole: The origin of the acute and convalescent COVID-19 samples was the United States, Italy and Spain. PBMCs, B-cell-depleted T cells, or T cells provided the cDNA or gDNA that made up the material.

In the original workflow: Cell counts per sample came from amplifying reference gene primers. Profiling relied on immunoSEQ multiplex PCR, and the TCRdb table lists in-frame clones only, not all of them. Clonal size and the V and J genes are those of that table, whereas D and trimming came from the DNA. The sample carries around 250,000 clones, 84% recorded once. This CDR3 spans 16 amino acids. V was shortened by 3 bases and J by 2 bases, with 17 bases between the two germline ends. Germline CDR1 is MNHNS and CDR2 is SASEGT. The origin of this receptor is a human donor in a cohort sampled during active COVID-19. The V and J genes are TRBV6-1 and TRBJ2-7; a weak D match, TRBD1 (6 bases). The source material was peripheral blood. Written as DNA, the CDR3 is TGTGCCAGCAGTGACGAACAGGGCTATAGCCCCTACGAGCAGTACTTC. The encoded protein is CASSDEQGYSPYEQYF.